The rows below give T cell receptor beta chains drawn from one sample of a study of blood T cell repertoires in COVID-19. Here immunoSEQ multiplex PCR was the method, and the copy in TCRdb shows in-frame clones only, minus some. The sample shows approximately 150,000 clones, over 80% of them seen only once. The source material was peripheral blood. These receptors originate from a woman aged 50 to 60 with acute or convalescent COVID-19. The CDR3 runs from the conserved cysteine through the conserved F or W. Each record gives: D gene, clone size, J gene, V gene, CDR3 protein, CDR3 DNA. D genes are given only for firm matches. The listing skips clone size in some rows; elsewhere it reads once, few, many or a size class.

d_call: NA; clone_size: NA; j_call: TRBJ1-5; v_call: TRBV27; cdr3_aa: CASSLSGGGSNQPQHF; cdr3_nt: TGTGCCAGCAGTTTATCGGGGGGAGGAAGCAATCAGCCCCAGCATTTT
d_call: NA; clone_size: NA; j_call: TRBJ1-3; v_call: TRBV6-2/TRBV6-3; cdr3_aa: CASSPLQVLPGNTIYF; cdr3_nt: TGTGCCAGCAGTCCACTCCAGGTTCTGCCCGGAAACACCATATATTTT
d_call: NA; clone_size: NA; j_call: TRBJ1-5; v_call: TRBV2; cdr3_aa: CASSQTRGGNQPQHF; cdr3_nt: TGTGCCAGCAGTCAAACACGCGGGGGCAATCAGCCCCAGCATTTT
d_call: TRBD2; clone_size: NA; j_call: TRBJ2-5; v_call: TRBV5-4; cdr3_aa: CASSSRAGGPETQYF; cdr3_nt: TGTGCCAGCAGTTCAAGAGCGGGGGGGCCAGAGACCCAGTACTTC
d_call: TRBD1; clone_size: NA; j_call: TRBJ1-4; v_call: TRBV30; cdr3_aa: CAWSTDRGTGKLFF; cdr3_nt: TGTGCCTGGAGTACCGACAGGGGGACTGGAAAACTGTTTTTT
d_call: NA; clone_size: NA; j_call: TRBJ1-4; v_call: TRBV6-1; cdr3_aa: CASSEALWTDPNEKLFF; cdr3_nt: TGTGCCAGCAGTGAAGCGCTATGGACAGACCCTAATGAAAAACTGTTTTTT
d_call: NA; clone_size: NA; j_call: TRBJ2-7; v_call: TRBV6-6; cdr3_aa: CASSTQRPAIIYEQYF; cdr3_nt: TGTGCCAGCAGTACCCAGCGCCCGGCTATCATATACGAGCAGTACTTC
d_call: TRBD2; clone_size: NA; j_call: TRBJ2-5; v_call: TRBV10-2; cdr3_aa: CASSDRLAGIQETQYF; cdr3_nt: TGCGCCAGCAGTGATAGGCTAGCGGGGATACAAGAGACCCAGTACTTC
d_call: TRBD1; clone_size: once; j_call: TRBJ2-5; v_call: TRBV11-2; cdr3_aa: CASSSQGFSETQYF; cdr3_nt: TGTGCCAGCAGCTCACAGGGGTTTTCAGAGACCCAGTACTTC
d_call: NA; clone_size: NA; j_call: TRBJ1-5; v_call: TRBV6-6; cdr3_aa: CASSYSESNQPQHF; cdr3_nt: TGTGCCAGCAGTTACTCTGAGAGCAATCAGCCCCAGCATTTT
d_call: NA; clone_size: NA; j_call: TRBJ1-1; v_call: TRBV6-5; cdr3_aa: CASSTVPARTEAFF; cdr3_nt: TGTGCCAGCAGCACCGTTCCCGCGAGGACTGAAGCTTTCTTT
d_call: NA; clone_size: few; j_call: TRBJ1-6; v_call: TRBV3-1/TRBV3-2; cdr3_aa: CASSQDGDWASPLHF; cdr3_nt: TGTGCCAGCAGCCAAGATGGGGACTGGGCTTCACCCCTCCACTTT
d_call: NA; clone_size: once; j_call: TRBJ1-1; v_call: TRBV6-5; cdr3_aa: CASSYDQGTEAFF; cdr3_nt: TGTGCCAGCAGTTACGATCAGGGGACTGAAGCTTTCTTT
d_call: TRBD1; clone_size: NA; j_call: TRBJ2-3; v_call: TRBV7-8; cdr3_aa: CASSSRDSF; cdr3_nt: TGTGCCAGCAGCTCTCGGGACAGTTTT
d_call: NA; clone_size: once; j_call: TRBJ1-1; v_call: TRBV6-6; cdr3_aa: CASSYPKGTGGIEAFF; cdr3_nt: TGTGCCAGCAGTTACCCGAAAGGGACGGGAGGAATCGAAGCTTTCTTT
d_call: TRBD1; clone_size: NA; j_call: TRBJ1-4; v_call: TRBV3-1/TRBV3-2; cdr3_aa: CASSQIEQGARSRREKLFF; cdr3_nt: TGTGCCAGCAGCCAGATAGAACAGGGGGCGCGAAGTCGGAGGGAAAAACTGTTTTTT
d_call: NA; clone_size: NA; j_call: TRBJ2-3; v_call: TRBV28; cdr3_aa: CASSQRKFTGLDTQYF; cdr3_nt: TGTGCCAGCAGTCAACGCAAATTTACAGGGTTGGATACGCAGTATTTT
d_call: NA; clone_size: NA; j_call: TRBJ1-1; v_call: TRBV6-5; cdr3_aa: CASSYNPGDTEAFF; cdr3_nt: TGTGCCAGCAGTTATAATCCAGGGGACACTGAAGCTTTCTTT
d_call: NA; clone_size: NA; j_call: TRBJ2-3; v_call: TRBV11-1; cdr3_aa: CASSFDSPTQYF; cdr3_nt: TGTGCCAGCAGCTTTGACTCCCCGACGCAGTATTTT
d_call: TRBD2; clone_size: NA; j_call: TRBJ2-1; v_call: TRBV7-6; cdr3_aa: CASSLVSGRKNEQFF; cdr3_nt: TGTGCCAGCAGCTTAGTTAGCGGGAGGAAGAATGAGCAGTTCTTC
d_call: NA; clone_size: NA; j_call: TRBJ1-6; v_call: TRBV6-5; cdr3_aa: CASSYSAGAPNSPLHF; cdr3_nt: TGTGCCAGCAGTTACTCCGCGGGGGCTCCTAATTCACCCCTCCACTTT
d_call: TRBD1; clone_size: NA; j_call: TRBJ1-2; v_call: TRBV19; cdr3_aa: CASSWTRTGRGGYTF; cdr3_nt: TGTGCCAGTAGCTGGACGAGGACAGGGAGGGGTGGCTACACCTTC
d_call: NA; clone_size: NA; j_call: TRBJ1-2; v_call: TRBV19; cdr3_aa: CVSMSGTTYGYTF; cdr3_nt: TGTGTCAGTATGTCCGGGACAACCTATGGCTACACCTTC
d_call: TRBD2; clone_size: NA; j_call: TRBJ2-1; v_call: TRBV4-1; cdr3_aa: CASSQDWGTSGSYNEQFF; cdr3_nt: TGCGCCAGCAGCCAAGATTGGGGGACAAGCGGGAGCTACAATGAGCAGTTCTTC
d_call: NA; clone_size: once; j_call: TRBJ1-6; v_call: TRBV6-5; cdr3_aa: CASSYPSGNSPLHF; cdr3_nt: TGTGCCAGCAGTTACCCTAGCGGAAATTCACCCCTCCACTTT
d_call: NA; clone_size: NA; j_call: TRBJ1-1; v_call: TRBV11-3; cdr3_aa: CASRLGNTEAFF; cdr3_nt: TGTGCCAGCAGACTAGGGAACACTGAAGCTTTCTTT
d_call: TRBD2; clone_size: NA; j_call: TRBJ2-3; v_call: TRBV6-5; cdr3_aa: CASRASGGTDTQYF; cdr3_nt: TGTGCCAGCAGGGCTAGCGGGGGCACAGATACGCAGTATTTT
d_call: NA; clone_size: NA; j_call: TRBJ1-2; v_call: TRBV4-1; cdr3_aa: CASSRTVLLLPNYGYTF; cdr3_nt: TGCGCCAGCAGCCGGACAGTCCTTCTCCTTCCCAACTATGGCTACACCTTC
d_call: NA; clone_size: NA; j_call: TRBJ2-2; v_call: TRBV6-5; cdr3_aa: CASSSRYTGELFF; cdr3_nt: TGTGCCAGCAGTTCTAGGTACACCGGGGAGCTGTTTTTT
d_call: TRBD1; clone_size: NA; j_call: TRBJ2-3; v_call: TRBV29-1; cdr3_aa: CSDLSGTGVWNTQYF; cdr3_nt: TGCAGCGATCTTTCCGGGACAGGGGTATGGAATACGCAGTATTTT
d_call: TRBD2; clone_size: NA; j_call: TRBJ2-1; v_call: TRBV7-7; cdr3_aa: CASSSGRGLAANEQFF; cdr3_nt: TGTGCCAGCAGCTCGGGCAGGGGACTAGCGGCCAATGAGCAGTTCTTC
d_call: TRBD1; clone_size: NA; j_call: TRBJ1-1; v_call: TRBV19; cdr3_aa: CASSIRGTANTEAFF; cdr3_nt: TGTGCCAGTAGTATAAGGGGGACAGCGAACACTGAAGCTTTCTTT
d_call: TRBD1; clone_size: NA; j_call: TRBJ1-2; v_call: TRBV7-9; cdr3_aa: CASSPRTGRSYGYTF; cdr3_nt: TGTGCCAGCAGCCCCAGGACAGGGCGAAGTTATGGCTACACCTTC
d_call: NA; clone_size: NA; j_call: TRBJ2-7; v_call: TRBV23-1; cdr3_aa: CASSQSPGKTYEQYF; cdr3_nt: TGCGCCAGCAGTCAATCCCCAGGGAAGACCTACGAGCAGTACTTC
d_call: NA; clone_size: NA; j_call: TRBJ1-1; v_call: TRBV11-2; cdr3_aa: CASSSNGWFTEAFF; cdr3_nt: TGTGCCAGCAGCTCCAACGGGTGGTTCACTGAAGCTTTCTTT
d_call: NA; clone_size: NA; j_call: TRBJ2-3; v_call: TRBV30; cdr3_aa: CAWSGGSSTDTQYF; cdr3_nt: TGTGCCTGGAGTGGAGGTTCTAGCACAGATACGCAGTATTTT
d_call: TRBD2; clone_size: NA; j_call: TRBJ2-3; v_call: TRBV19; cdr3_aa: CASSPPLAGGRTDTQYF; cdr3_nt: TGTGCCAGTAGTCCCCCGCTAGCGGGAGGCCGCACAGATACGCAGTATTTT
d_call: TRBD2; clone_size: NA; j_call: TRBJ2-7; v_call: TRBV27; cdr3_aa: CASSLSLTSGKYEQYF; cdr3_nt: TGTGCCAGCAGTTTATCCCTGACTAGCGGGAAATACGAGCAGTACTTC
d_call: TRBD1; clone_size: NA; j_call: TRBJ1-5; v_call: TRBV19; cdr3_aa: CASRDRQGRQPQHF; cdr3_nt: TGTGCCAGTAGAGATCGACAGGGACGACAGCCCCAGCATTTT